The present T cell receptor beta chain was sequenced within a study of siplizumab effects on memory and regulatory T cells. Produced via immunoSEQ multiplex PCR; TCRdb's table is partial and in-frame only. The data contain some 100,000 clones, about 96% of them singletons. The CDR3 extends over 14 amino acids. In germline, CDR1 is SGHRS, CDR2 YFSETQ. Trimming at V came to 4 bases and at J to 6 bases, leaving 7 bases not matched to a gene. The receptor was derived from a human donor in good health. The rearrangement links TRBV5-1 to TRBJ2-3, with 8 bases lining up with TRBD2. Sequenced sample: naive CD4+ T cells sorted from blood. The CDR3 protein is CASSPGTSSDTQYF. CDR3 bases: TGCGCCAGCAGCCCCGGGACTAGTAGCGATACGCAGTATTTT.